Given below is one T cell receptor (beta chain) in context. The CDR3 spans 13 residues. The V gene lost 0 bases and the J gene lost 6 bases, with 7 bases spanning the gap. Germline V gene lookup returns CDR1 SGHRS and CDR2 YFSETQ. The data belong to a study of shared T cell receptors in the human thymus. Data came from immunoSEQ multiplex PCR; TCRdb stores just in-frame clones and leaves some out. The sample contains hundreds of thousands of clones, approximately 80% of which appear only once. Another study also made use of these data, one on human thymus T cells. As that report states: It was from resections taken during corrective heart surgery that the thymus tissue came. Biased V and J segment usage appeared in thymus and peripheral blood. Thymic repertoires from unrelated individuals overlapped highly, related research reported.

V usage is TRBV5-1 and J usage is TRBJ2-1; D uncertain. This receptor was taken from a boy under two years old with a congenital heart defect. The sample consisted of thymocytes. The DNA of the CDR3 is TGCGCCAGCAGCTTGGCCGTCAGCAATGAGCAGTTCTTC. Translation gives CASSLAVSNEQFF.